The entry that follows covers one TCR beta chain sequence. The sample is drawn from a study of blood T cell repertoires in COVID-19. The CDR3 runs to 14 residues. V dropped 6 bases and J dropped 6 bases, with 18 bases sitting between them. Germline CDR1 MNHEY, CDR2 SMNVEV (reference sequence). Produced via immunoSEQ multiplex PCR; TCRdb's table is partial and in-frame only. In the table there are 400,000 to 500,000 clones, nearly 90% of which are singletons. This TCR was recovered from a young woman who had been exposed to COVID-19. This chain connects TRBV27 to TRBJ2-7, with D possibly being TRBD2 (6 bases). Specimen: PBMCs or T cells enriched from blood (not recorded which). DNA of the CDR3: TGTGCCAGCAGGGGGAGGTTAGGTGGATTCGAGCAGTACTTC. This translates into CASRGRLGGFEQYF.